This entry lists 7 T cell receptor beta chains sequenced from one sample in a study of T cell responses to AZD1222 COVID-19 vaccine. The table came from immunoSEQ multiplex PCR; TCRdb's copy has only in-frame clones and leaves some out. Of approximately 89,000 clones listed, around 92% were seen once; the top ten hold approximately 5.5%. The sample in question was peripheral blood, obtained on day 0 of AZD1222 vaccination. The source is an adult in good health.

This rearrangement joins TRBV24-1 to TRBJ2-5; possible D gene TRBD1, 5 bases. The CDR3 is 14 amino acids. Germline-derived CDR1 and CDR2 are KGHDR and SFDVKD. The V gene lost 5 bases and the J gene lost 1 base, with 10 bases spanning the gap. CDR3 nucleotide sequence: TGTGCCACCAGTGGGGGCCGTGCCCAAGAGACCCAGTACTTC. Encoded protein: CATSGGRAQETQYF.

The chain joins TRBV6-2 or TRBV6-3 to TRBJ2-7; 10 bases fit TRBD2. V dropped 4 bases and J dropped 1; count of bases not matched to a gene: 4. Germline values: CDR1 MNHEY, CDR2 SVGEGT. CDR3 length: 15 amino acids. The CDR3 region is CASSWPLAGSYEQYF. Written as DNA, the CDR3 is TGTGCCAGCAGTTGGCCACTAGCGGGATCCTACGAGCAGTACTTC.

V gene TRBV5-1 combines with J gene TRBJ2-2; TRBD1 matches at 8 bases. Germline assignment: CDR1 SGHRS and CDR2 YFSETQ. This CDR3 has 14 residues. Trimming cost V 3 bases and J 4 bases; bases outside gene matches: 2. CDR3 sequence: CASSSGTGTGELFF. CDR3 DNA sequence: TGCGCCAGCAGCTCCGGGACAGGCACCGGGGAGCTGTTTTTT.

In nucleotides, the CDR3 is TGTGCCAGCAGCTTAGTCCACCCGGGTGGCTACACCTTC. Residues: CASSLVHPGGYTF. The chain employs TRBV7-8 and TRBJ1-2, with unresolved D. From germline, CDR1 is SGHVS and CDR2 FQNEAQ. The CDR3 has 13 residues. Between the trimmed V and J ends, which lost 1 base and 7 bases, there was a span of 10 bases.

The chain joins TRBV27 to TRBJ2-1, with D possibly matching TRBD1 (5 bases). This CDR3 spans 16 amino acids. Per the germline V gene, CDR1 is MNHEY and CDR2 is SMNVEV (reference sequence). V lost 6 bases and J lost 1, with 16 bases in between. The CDR3 sequence: CASSGSGFGSYNEQFF. The CDR3 DNA reads TGTGCCAGCAGCGGGTCAGGGTTCGGGTCCTACAATGAGCAGTTCTTC.

This sequence joins TRBV5-1 and TRBJ2-5; TRBD1 aligns across 9 bases. From germline, CDR1 is SGHRS and CDR2 YFSETQ. The CDR3 covers 14 residues. V was clipped by 5 bases and J by 5 bases; unmatched bases: 7. DNA of the CDR3: TGCGCCAGCAGAACAGGGGGCGCCGAGGAGACCCAGTACTTC. Its protein product is CASRTGGAEETQYF.

The J gene is TRBJ2-7, the V gene TRBV20-1; D gene uncertain. Trimming removed 2 bases at V and 5 bases at J, with 7 bases between. This CDR3 region has 11 residues. The germline gives CDR1 DFQATT, CDR2 SNEGSKA (reference sequence). The CDR3, as DNA: TGCAGTGCTAGACCAGTCAACGAGCAGTACTTC. This translates into CSARPVNEQYF.